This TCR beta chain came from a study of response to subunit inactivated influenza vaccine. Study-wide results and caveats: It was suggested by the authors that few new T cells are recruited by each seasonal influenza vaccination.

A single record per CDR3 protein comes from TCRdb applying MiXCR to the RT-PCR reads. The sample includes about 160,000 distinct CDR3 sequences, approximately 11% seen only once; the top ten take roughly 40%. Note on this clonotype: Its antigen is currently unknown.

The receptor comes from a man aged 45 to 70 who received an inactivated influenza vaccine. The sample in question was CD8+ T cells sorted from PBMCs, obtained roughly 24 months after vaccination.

The CDR3 DNA sequence: TGTGCCAGCAGCTTAACACTAGCGGGAGCCTATGAGCAGTTCTTC. Amino acids: CASSLTLAGAYEQFF. V and J are TRBV7-9 and TRBJ2-1, with 11 bases matching TRBD2. The V gene's germline CDR1 is SEHNR and CDR2 FQNEAQ (reference sequence). The V gene end was trimmed by 2 bases and the J gene end by 8 bases; junction bases not matched to a gene: 5. The CDR3 is made up of 15 amino acids. Looking up the rest from reference TRBV7-9 and TRBJ2-1 gives the full variable domain: DTGVSQNPRHKITKRGQNVTFRCDPISEHNRLYWYRQTLGQGPEFLTYFQNEAQLEKSRLLSDRFSAERPKGSFSTLEIQRTEQGDSAMYLCASSLTLAGAYEQFFGPGTRLTVL.